The sequence of this TCR beta chain was determined in a study of cytomegalovirus exposure and HLA in healthy donors. Use of 60 Vbeta and 13 Jbeta primers characterized the PCR. Profiling relied on immunoSEQ multiplex PCR, and the TCRdb table lists in-frame clones only, not all of them. This sample's table reports approximately 52,000 clones. Source material: PBMCs. The sequence was obtained from a man aged 45-60 years in good health and CMV-seropositive.

CDR3 sequence (DNA): TGTGCCAGCAGTCTCCACAACCGCAAAGCTGGAAACACCATATATTTT. Translating gives CASSLHNRKAGNTIYF. The rearrangement uses TRBV7-9 and TRBJ1-3; D call uncertain. The CDR3 sequence is 16 residues long. V was pared by 6 bases and J by 2 bases, with 17 bases between. The germline V gene encodes CDR1 SEHNR and CDR2 FQNEAQ (reference sequence).